The rows below give T cell receptor beta chains drawn from one sample of a study of cytomegalovirus exposure and HLA in healthy donors. Here immunoSEQ multiplex PCR was the method, and the copy in TCRdb shows in-frame clones only, minus some. This table holds over 150,000 clones, 70% to 80% found once. Sequenced input: PBMCs. The receptors derive from a woman between 40 and 50 years old in good health and CMV-seronegative. Each CDR3 is given with its conserved first and last residue. Fields, in order: D gene, clone size, V gene, J gene, CDR3 protein, CDR3 DNA. The D gene is left open where the match is weak. The size of a clone is reported for some rows only, either as once, few or many, or as a class for expanded clones.

-	-	TRBV30	TRBJ2-1	CAWSVQNIPYNEQFF	TGTGCCTGGAGTGTACAGAATATTCCCTACAATGAGCAGTTCTTC
-	-	TRBV5-1	TRBJ2-1	CASSLGQGSYNEQFF	TGCGCCAGCAGCTTGGGCCAGGGCTCCTACAATGAGCAGTTCTTC
TRBD1	once	TRBV6-1	TRBJ2-7	CASSEAWTGYSYEQYF	TGTGCCAGCAGTGAAGCGTGGACAGGATACTCCTACGAGCAGTACTTC
-	-	TRBV21-1	TRBJ2-1	CASTTRSSGRPFCDEQFF	TGTGCCAGCACCACTAGAAGTAGCGGGAGGCCCTTTTGCGATGAGCAGTTCTTC
-	-	TRBV6-5	TRBJ2-5	CASSRQTEETQYF	TGTGCCAGCAGTCGCCAGACAGAAGAGACCCAGTACTTC
TRBD2	-	TRBV5-4	TRBJ2-7	CASSPPGVGGLYEQYF	TGTGCCAGCAGCCCTCCGGGGGTGGGGGGACTATACGAGCAGTACTTC
TRBD1	-	TRBV19	TRBJ1-2	CASSIPGQVINYGYTF	TGTGCCAGTAGTATCCCTGGACAGGTGATAAACTATGGCTACACCTTC
-	-	TRBV5-4	TRBJ1-4	CASSLFGQGEKLFF	TGTGCCAGCAGCTTATTCGGGCAGGGAGAAAAACTGTTTTTT
-	-	TRBV5-6	TRBJ1-2	CASSSQGRSGYTF	TGTGCCAGCAGCTCACAGGGCCGGAGTGGCTACACCTTC
-	-	TRBV5-1	TRBJ2-1	CASSLDRLGGYNEQFF	TGCGCCAGCAGCTTGGATCGGCTAGGGGGTTACAATGAGCAGTTCTTC
-	-	TRBV30	TRBJ2-7	CAWNYGTYEQYF	TGTGCCTGGAACTACGGAACCTACGAGCAGTACTTC
-	-	TRBV6-4	TRBJ1-2	CASRRGGEGGYGYTF	TGTGCCAGCAGGAGGGGAGGTGAGGGAGGATATGGCTACACCTTC
-	-	TRBV28	TRBJ2-5	CASYKRSQGHETQYF	TGTGCCAGCTATAAAAGATCTCAGGGGCACGAGACCCAGTACTTC
TRBD2	-	TRBV4-1	TRBJ2-7	CASSPRGAGGRYEQYF	TGCGCCAGCAGCCCTCGGGGAGCGGGGGGGCGATACGAGCAGTACTTC
-	-	TRBV6-1	TRBJ1-1	CASAGDLNTEAFF	TGTGCCAGCGCAGGGGACCTGAACACTGAAGCTTTCTTT
-	-	TRBV7-9	TRBJ2-7	CASSYNRVYEQYF	TGTGCCAGCAGCTATAACAGAGTTTACGAGCAGTACTTC
TRBD1	-	TRBV6-1	TRBJ1-1	CASSRDRISGTEAFF	TGTGCCAGCAGTCGGGACAGAATATCAGGCACTGAAGCTTTCTTT
-	-	TRBV2	TRBJ2-5	CASRSLAGGIVQYF	TGTGCCAGCAGAAGCCTCGCAGGGGGGATCGTGCAGTACTTC
-	-	TRBV27	TRBJ2-7	CASSLNRAYEQYF	TGTGCCAGCAGTTTAAACAGGGCCTACGAGCAGTACTTC
-	-	TRBV10-3	TRBJ1-1	CAIRETENTEAFF	TGTGCCATCAGGGAGACAGAGAACACTGAAGCTTTCTTT
TRBD2	few	TRBV6-4	TRBJ2-5	CASSDSPGLGLPGTQYF	TGTGCCAGCAGTGACTCCCCCGGTCTGGGACTACCTGGGACCCAGTACTTC
TRBD1	-	TRBV27	TRBJ1-4	CASSVDRGNEKLFF	TGTGCCAGCAGTGTTGACAGGGGGAATGAAAAACTGTTTTTT
-	few	TRBV4-1	TRBJ2-4	CASSQDPLRTESLTF	TGCGCCAGCAGCCAAGACCCTCTAAGGACAGAATCCCTTACCTTC
-	-	TRBV5-4	TRBJ2-2	CASSKDSSNTGELFF	TGTGCCAGCAGCAAGGACAGCTCGAACACCGGGGAGCTGTTTTTT
-	-	TRBV11-2	TRBJ2-1	CASSLDRGSSYNEQFF	TGTGCCAGCAGCTTAGATAGGGGGAGCTCCTACAATGAGCAGTTCTTC
-	few	TRBV7-9	TRBJ1-1	CSSSFTEVEAFF	TGTTCCAGCAGCTTTACGGAGGTTGAAGCTTTCTTT
-	-	TRBV2	TRBJ2-2	CASSERTTTGELFF	TGTGCCAGCAGTGAACGGACAACGACCGGGGAGCTGTTTTTT
TRBD1	-	TRBV5-4	TRBJ2-1	CASSFSRQGAGNEQFF	TGTGCCAGCAGCTTTTCAAGACAGGGGGCTGGAAATGAGCAGTTCTTC
-	-	TRBV5-1	TRBJ2-7	CASSLMGARSSYEQYF	TGCGCCAGCAGCTTGATGGGGGCTAGGAGCTCCTACGAGCAGTACTTC
TRBD1	-	TRBV7-7	TRBJ2-1	CASSPQSGHRGNEQFF	TGTGCTAGCAGCCCCCAATCGGGCCACAGGGGCAATGAGCAGTTCTTC
TRBD1	-	TRBV10-3	TRBJ1-2	CAMLGTGIGYTF	TGTGCCATGCTCGGGACAGGGATCGGCTACACCTTC
-	-	TRBV11-2	TRBJ1-1	CARTEAFF	TGTGCACGGACTGAAGCTTTCTTT
-	-	TRBV21-1	TRBJ2-7	CASSNEVGGRIRFIVAYEQYF	TGTGCCAGCAGCAATGAGGTGGGAGGACGGATACGTTTCATAGTGGCCTACGAGCAGTACTTC
TRBD2	-	TRBV30	TRBJ2-1	CAWRVLAGLSSYNEQFF	TGTGCCTGGAGAGTACTAGCGGGCCTGAGCTCCTACAATGAGCAGTTCTTC
TRBD1	few	TRBV6-1	TRBJ1-5	CASSEEAGGGHQPQHF	TGTGCCAGCAGTGAAGAGGCAGGGGGAGGCCATCAGCCCCAGCATTTT
-	-	TRBV7-8	TRBJ2-7	CASSLTYEQYF	TGTGCCAGCAGCCTAACCTACGAGCAGTACTTC
TRBD1	-	TRBV5-5	TRBJ1-3	CASSLVAGGHGNTIYF	TGTGCCAGCAGCTTGGTGGCAGGGGGCCATGGAAACACCATATATTTT
-	-	TRBV6-5	TRBJ1-1	CASIQTLPGTEAFF	TGTGCCAGCATCCAGACACTCCCGGGGACTGAAGCTTTCTTT
-	-	TRBV7-9	TRBJ2-7	CASSLQGGAYEQYF	TGTGCCAGCAGCTTACAGGGGGGCGCCTACGAGCAGTACTTC
-	-	TRBV5-6	TRBJ2-7	CASSSTVPYEQYF	TGTGCCAGCAGCTCCACAGTTCCCTACGAGCAGTACTTC
-	-	TRBV7-2	TRBJ1-4	CASSRSGRAMGEKLFF	TGTGCCAGCAGCAGATCGGGGAGGGCAATGGGTGAAAAACTGTTTTTT
-	-	TRBV10-2	TRBJ1-4	CASREVSNRLFF	TGCGCCAGCAGGGAAGTCAGTAACAGACTGTTTTTT
TRBD1	-	TRBV6-1	TRBJ2-3	CASSSRDRPGDTQYF	TGTGCCAGCAGTTCTCGGGACAGGCCTGGGGATACGCAGTATTTT
-	-	TRBV28	TRBJ2-5	CASSLGQTQYF	TGTGCCAGCAGTTTAGGGCAGACCCAGTACTTC
-	-	TRBV28	TRBJ2-5	CASSSDNIETQYF	TGTGCCAGCAGCTCCGACAATATTGAGACCCAGTACTTC
TRBD1	-	TRBV5-1	TRBJ1-2	CASSFTGDGYTF	TGCGCCAGCAGCTTCACAGGGGATGGCTACACCTTC
-	-	TRBV30	TRBJ1-1	CAWSTLQGQWSLNTEAFF	TGTGCCTGGAGTACCCTACAAGGACAGTGGAGCTTGAACACTGAAGCTTTCTTT
TRBD1	-	TRBV9	TRBJ1-6	CASSVGQGANNSPLHF	TGTGCCAGCAGCGTAGGGCAGGGGGCGAATAATTCACCCCTCCACTTT
TRBD1	-	TRBV2	TRBJ1-2	CASSEIAGDRGYLASYGYTF	TGTGCCAGCAGTGAGATAGCCGGGGACAGGGGATATCTCGCCAGCTATGGCTACACCTTC
TRBD1	-	TRBV19	TRBJ1-2	CASSIVAGGGYGYTF	TGTGCCAGTAGTATAGTTGCAGGGGGCGGCTATGGCTACACCTTC
TRBD1	-	TRBV5-1	TRBJ1-1	CASSPGQGTEAFF	TGCGCCAGCAGCCCCGGACAGGGCACTGAAGCTTTCTTT
-	-	TRBV5-8	TRBJ1-2	CASSFMQGAGFSYGYTF	TGTGCCAGCAGCTTTATGCAAGGAGCTGGGTTCTCCTATGGCTACACCTTC
TRBD1	-	TRBV2	TRBJ2-5	CASSRQGERSETQYF	TGTGCCAGCAGTCGACAGGGGGAGAGGTCGGAGACCCAGTACTTC
TRBD1	-	TRBV29-1	TRBJ1-5	CSVGQGSDQPQHF	TGCAGCGTTGGACAGGGGAGCGATCAGCCCCAGCATTTT
-	-	TRBV5-1	TRBJ1-4	CASSLRRANEKLFF	TGCGCCAGCAGCTTACGACGGGCTAATGAAAAACTGTTTTTT